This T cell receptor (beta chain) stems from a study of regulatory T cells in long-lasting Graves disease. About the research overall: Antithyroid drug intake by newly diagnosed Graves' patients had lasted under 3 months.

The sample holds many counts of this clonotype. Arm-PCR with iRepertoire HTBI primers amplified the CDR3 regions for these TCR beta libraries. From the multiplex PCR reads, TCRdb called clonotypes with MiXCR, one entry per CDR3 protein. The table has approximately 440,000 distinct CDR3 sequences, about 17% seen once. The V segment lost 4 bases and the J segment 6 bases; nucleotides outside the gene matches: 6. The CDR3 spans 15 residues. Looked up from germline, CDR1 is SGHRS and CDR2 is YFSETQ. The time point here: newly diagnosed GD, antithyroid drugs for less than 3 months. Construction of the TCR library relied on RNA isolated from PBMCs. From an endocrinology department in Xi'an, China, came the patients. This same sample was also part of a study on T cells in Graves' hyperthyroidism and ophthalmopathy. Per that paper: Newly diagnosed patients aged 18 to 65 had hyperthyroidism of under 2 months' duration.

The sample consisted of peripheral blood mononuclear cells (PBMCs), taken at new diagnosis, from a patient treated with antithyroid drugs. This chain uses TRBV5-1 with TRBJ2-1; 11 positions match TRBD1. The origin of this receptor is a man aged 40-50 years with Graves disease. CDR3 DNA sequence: TGCGCCAGCAGCCAAGGACAGGGGGCGGGCAATGAGCAGTTCTTC. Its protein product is CASSQGQGAGNEQFF.